The clone carrying this TCR beta chain was detected a few times. What it recognizes is unknown. This sample stems from a study of OX40 agonist ivuxolimab in advanced cancers. Study summary: Having had anti-PD-1, anti-PD-L1 or anti-CTLA-4 therapy before was allowed, and about 40% had some.

The V and J ends lost 0 bases and 8 bases respectively, with 10 bases between them. This CDR3 is 13 amino acids long. CDR1 is SGHNT and CDR2 is YYREEE in the germline V gene (reference sequence). Overall study findings and caveats: On average, CD8+ T cells showed a greater number of expanded clones than CD4+. Certain nonresponders likewise exhibited a low normalized T-cell clonal expansion.

Here immunoSEQ multiplex PCR was the method, and the copy in TCRdb shows in-frame clones only, minus some. The data show fewer than 30,000 clones, with around three quarters seen just once and 14% held by the top ten. The chain has TRBV5-4 and TRBJ2-3; D uncertain. This specimen consisted of CD4+ or CD8+ T cells sorted from blood, obtained in a trial of the OX40 agonist ivuxolimab. This receptor was taken from an adult with an advanced solid tumor such as melanoma, head and neck, liver or kidney cancer. The CDR3 protein is CASSLEAAVTQYF. The CDR3 DNA sequence: TGTGCCAGCAGCTTGGAGGCGGCGGTTACGCAGTATTTT.